These 27 T cell receptor beta chains share one sample of origin, sequenced in a study of identical twins. MiXCR, applied by TCRdb to the 5' RACE reads, yields one record per CDR3 protein. Among around 1.7 million distinct CDR3 sequences listed, 32% were seen once. The sample consisted of cord blood. Receptors were obtained from a newborn girl in good health.

The V call is TRBV20-1, the J call TRBJ2-5; TRBD2 matches 12 bases. The CDR3 extends over 15 amino acids. CDR1 is DFQATT, CDR2 SNEGSKA, per germline (reference sequence). Trimming removed 1 base from V and 4 bases from J; junction bases left unmatched: 4. CDR3 coding DNA: TGCAGTGCTAGAGGTCCTAGCGGGGGGGCAGAGACCCAGTACTTC. This sequence encodes CSARGPSGGAETQYF.

This clonotype was found many times. The chain employs TRBV3-1 and TRBJ2-7; TRBD1 aligns across 9 bases. Germline trimming cut 1 base from V and 0 bases from J; bases unmatched to any gene: 10. Germline V gene data show CDR1 as LGHDT and CDR2 as YNNKEL (reference sequence). This CDR3 has 18 residues. The CDR3 DNA is TGTGCCAGCAGCCAAGTTAACAGGGGGCGCATCAGCTCCTACGAGCAGTACTTC. Translated: CASSQVNRGRISSYEQYF.

V gene TRBV9 combines with J gene TRBJ2-7; TRBD2 matches at 9 bases. CDR3 length equals 17 residues. The germline V gene has CDR1 SGDLS and CDR2 YYNGEE. Trimming took 4 bases from V and 5 from J; bases not matched to a gene: 16. This chain's CDR3 is CASSPRLVRGGLNEQYF. The CDR3 DNA follows: TGTGCCAGCAGCCCCCGACTTGTGCGGGGGGGCCTCAACGAGCAGTACTTC.

This clonotype was observed many times. The chain links TRBV12-5 to TRBJ2-5; D uncertain. Germline CDR1 is LGHNT and CDR2 is FRNRAP. Trimming took 0 bases from V and 5 from J, leaving 4 bases between them. This CDR3 comprises 12 residues. In DNA, the CDR3 is TGTGCTAGTGGTTTGGTCGGGGAGACCCAGTACTTC. This codes for CASGLVGETQYF.

The sample holds a few counts of this clonotype. The rearrangement uses TRBV20-1 and TRBJ1-6; D not certain. V lost 5 bases and J 0 bases, leaving 11 bases between the germline ends. Germline lookup yields CDR1 DFQATT and CDR2 SNEGSKA (reference sequence). The CDR3 spans 15 residues. The CDR3 DNA sequence: TGCAGTGCTTGGTTCTTGGGCTCCTATAATTCACCCCTCCACTTT. It translates to CSAWFLGSYNSPLHF.

This clonotype was detected a few times. The V and J genes are TRBV7-9 and TRBJ1-2; no clear D. This CDR3 has 13 amino acids. Trimming cost V 4 bases and J 5 bases, with 11 bases left between them. Germline lookup yields CDR1 SEHNR and CDR2 FQNEAQ (reference sequence). CDR3 sequence: CASSSFKQYGYTF. CDR3 DNA sequence: TGTGCCAGCAGCTCCTTTAAGCAGTATGGCTACACCTTC.

The chain links TRBV7-2 to TRBJ2-7; 8 positions match TRBD1. V lost 5 bases, J lost 3 bases, and 12 bases stayed unmatched. Germline CDR1 SGHTA, CDR2 FQGNSA. The CDR3 has 16 amino acids. The CDR3: CASSGTGGAWNYEQYF. The DNA of the CDR3 is TGTGCCAGCAGCGGTACAGGGGGTGCCTGGAACTACGAGCAGTACTTC.

V is TRBV7-9 and J is TRBJ2-1; TRBD2 matches 11 bases. The CDR3 has 14 amino acids. V was clipped by 8 bases and J by 7 bases; unmatched bases: 7. Per germline, CDR1 SEHNR and CDR2 FQNEAQ (reference sequence). As DNA, the CDR3 is TGTGCCAGCGGGATTATAGCGGGAGGGAATGAGCAGTTCTTC. Translating gives CASGIIAGGNEQFF.

The V gene is TRBV20-1, the J gene TRBJ1-3; 8 bases agree with TRBD1. The CDR3 totals 13 residues. Trimming removed 3 bases from V and 4 bases from J; junction bases left unmatched: 2. Looked up from germline, CDR1 is DFQATT and CDR2 is SNEGSKA (reference sequence). CDR3 DNA: TGCAGTGCTAGGACAGGGGCCGGAAACACCATATATTTT. Encoded protein: CSARTGAGNTIYF.

The chain links TRBV11-2 to TRBJ2-5; 10 bases match TRBD2. V lost 1 base, J lost 11 bases, and 13 bases stayed unmatched. There are 16 residues in the CDR3. From germline, CDR1 is SGHAT and CDR2 FQNNGV. For the CDR3, the DNA is TGTGCCAGCAGCTTAGGACCCAGCGGGAGGGGAGATGAGCAGTACTTC. It encodes CASSLGPSGRGDEQYF.

Written as DNA, the CDR3 is TGTGCCAGCAGCCCCAATAGCGGGGGGGCCGAGGAGCAGTTCTTC. This sequence encodes CASSPNSGGAEEQFF. This chain joins TRBV7-2 and TRBJ2-1, with 11 nucleotides matching TRBD2. The germline V gene has CDR1 SGHTA and CDR2 FQGNSA. The J segment lost 10 bases and the V segment lost 5 bases, leaving 10 bases of the junction unmatched. The CDR3 consists of 15 residues.

Only one count was recorded for this clonotype. An end of the junction differs from the germline gene, which may be a read error. The chain joins TRBV20-1 to TRBJ1-5, with D uncertain. The CDR3 is 14 residues long. Germline V gene data show CDR1 as DFQATT and CDR2 as SNEGSKA (reference sequence). The CDR3 DNA reads as TGCAGTGCTAGAGGGATATATAGCAATCACCCCCAGCATTTT. As protein: CSARGIYSNHPQHF.

The CDR3 nucleotides are TGTGCCAGCAGCGCGTCCGGGACAGGGTTGATCGATGGCTACACCTTC. Translation: CASSASGTGLIDGYTF. J is TRBJ1-2 and V is TRBV5-5; 9 bases fit TRBD1. Germline CDR1 and CDR2: SGHKS and YYEKEE (reference sequence). With V trimmed by 4 bases and J by 6 bases, 13 bases remained unmatched. The CDR3 sequence is 16 residues long.

As concerns this clonotype: A read error is likely, as this CDR3 ends without the conserved phenylalanine or tryptophan. The chain employs TRBV20-1 and TRBJ2-3; 10 nucleotides line up with TRBD2. The CDR3 totals 16 residues. CDR1 and CDR2 (germline): DFQATT, SNEGSKA (reference sequence). V lost 2 bases, J lost 2 bases, and 7 bases stayed unmatched. The CDR3 nucleotides are TGCAGTGCTAGATTGGCCGGGACTAGCGTCACAGATACGCAGTATGTT. The encoded protein is CSARLAGTSVTDTQYV.

This clonotype was seen only a few times. This rearrangement joins TRBV7-2 to TRBJ2-1; D is ambiguous. Trimming left V 2 bases short and J 0 bases short, with 14 bases between. The CDR3 totals 17 residues. The germline gives CDR1 SGHTA, CDR2 FQGNSA. CDR3 coding DNA: TGTGCCAGCAGCTTATCCCATCCCTGGAGCTCCTACAATGAGCAGTTCTTC. Protein: CASSLSHPWSSYNEQFF. The full variable domain, in which reference TRBV7-2 and TRBJ2-1 provide the parts outside the CDR3, is GAGVSQSPSNKVTEKGKDVELRCDPISGHTALYWYRQSLGQGLEFLIYFQGNSAPDKSGLPSDRFSAERTGGSVSTLTIQRTQQEDSAVYLCASSLSHPWSSYNEQFFGPGTRLTVL.

This clonotype has only one observation. The CDR3 DNA reads TGTGCCAGCAGCGAGAAAGCAGGGAGAGAGCAGTACTTC. Residues: CASSEKAGREQYF. The chain uses TRBV7-9 and TRBJ2-5, with D perhaps TRBD1 or TRBD2 (5 bases each). The CDR3 contains 13 residues. Germline CDR1 is SEHNR and CDR2 is FQNEAQ (reference sequence). Trimming removed 5 bases from V and 11 bases from J, with 18 bases in between.

This clonotype was counted many times. V and J are TRBV29-1 and TRBJ2-3; no firm D call. This CDR3 region has 13 residues. The ends were cut back, 3 bases at V and 2 bases at J, with 9 bases in the middle. Germline CDR1 and CDR2: SQVTM and ANQGSEA. CDR3 protein: CSVDLALTDTQYF. CDR3 DNA sequence: TGCAGCGTTGACCTCGCTCTCACAGATACGCAGTATTTT.

This clonotype was counted only a few times. The chain has TRBV4-2 and TRBJ2-1; 10 bases are a match to TRBD2. This CDR3 is 14 amino acids long. CDR1 and CDR2 from the germline V gene are LGHNA and YNFKEQ. V trimming: 4 bases; J trimming: 8 bases; junction bases outside the gene matches: 5. The CDR3 DNA reads TGTGCCAGCAGCCGTTCTAGCGGGGGAGATGAGCAGTTCTTC. This encodes CASSRSSGGDEQFF.

This clonotype has only a few counts. The rearrangement uses TRBV4-2 and TRBJ2-7, with 7 bases that match TRBD2. With V trimmed by 2 bases and J by 6 bases, 7 bases remained unmatched. Germline V CDR1 and CDR2: LGHNA, YNFKEQ. The CDR3 covers 14 residues. In nucleotides, the CDR3 is TGTGCCAGCAGCCAAACAGCGGGAACGAGCGAGCAGTACTTC. Amino acids: CASSQTAGTSEQYF.

This clonotype was counted only a few times. V is TRBV6-5 and J is TRBJ1-4, with a possible D match to TRBD1 (6 bases). The CDR3 runs to 16 residues. V lost 0 bases and J 1 base, leaving 9 bases between the germline ends. From germline, CDR1 is MNHEY and CDR2 SVGAGI. The CDR3 sequence: CASSYSIGGTNEKLFF. The DNA for the CDR3 is TGTGCCAGCAGTTACTCGATAGGGGGAACTAATGAAAAACTGTTTTTT.

About this clonotype itself: Mismatch with germline at one junction end may stem from a read error. The V gene is TRBV5-6, the J gene TRBJ2-1; D may be TRBD1 (6 bases). This CDR3 contains 14 residues. CDR1 SGHDT and CDR2 YYEEEE come from the germline V gene. Written as DNA, the CDR3 is TGTGCCAGCAGCGCCGGGACATACTACAATAAGCAGTTCTTC. Amino acids: CASSAGTYYNKQFF.

This clonotype has a handful of counts. This chain uses TRBV11-2 with TRBJ1-2; D is possibly TRBD1 (6 bases). Trimming shortened V by 0 bases and J by 4 bases, and 12 bases separated the two germline ends. CDR3 size: 15 residues. CDR1 is SGHAT, CDR2 FQNNGV, per germline. In DNA form, the CDR3 reads TGTGCCAGCAGCTTAGATCCCGGACAGCCCTATGGCTACACCTTC. Translated, it gives CASSLDPGQPYGYTF.

This clonotype occurred a few times. The chain combines TRBV4-1 with TRBJ2-4; the D gene could be TRBD1 or TRBD2 (7 bases each). This CDR3 is built from 15 residues. V gave up 4 bases and J gave up 5 bases, with 15 bases separating them. CDR1 and CDR2 from the germline V gene are MGHRA and YSYEKL. The chain's CDR3 is CASSPKSGGENIQYF. DNA of the CDR3: TGCGCCAGCAGCCCAAAATCAGGGGGGGAAAACATTCAGTACTTC.

This chain links TRBV27 with TRBJ2-7, with a weak D call TRBD2 (5 bases). V was shortened by 10 bases and J by 2 bases, with 12 bases between the two germline ends. Germline-derived CDR1 and CDR2 are MNHEY and SMNVEV (reference sequence). This CDR3 has 12 amino acids. CDR3 residues: CATSDGAYEQYF. CDR3 DNA: TGTGCCACCTCCGACGGGGCCTACGAGCAGTACTTC.

This clonotype was recorded a few times. The chain employs TRBV4-1 and TRBJ1-2; no clear D gene. Looked up from germline, CDR1 is MGHRA and CDR2 is YSYEKL. This CDR3 has 14 residues. Trimming shortened V by 1 base and J by 5 bases, and 11 bases separated the two germline ends. CDR3 amino acids: CASSQVPVFYGYTF. DNA for the CDR3: TGCGCCAGCAGCCAAGTACCGGTATTTTATGGCTACACCTTC.

This clonotype was counted a few times. For the CDR3, the DNA is TGTGCCAGCAGCCGAGCGGGGGGCGCCGGGGAGCTGTTTTTT. Its protein product is CASSRAGGAGELFF. The chain has TRBV3-1 and TRBJ2-2; the match to TRBD2 covers 9 bases. The CDR3 loop spans 14 amino acids. The junction had 3 bases not matched to a gene; V was cut back by 4 bases and J by 6 bases. Germline-derived CDR1 and CDR2 are LGHDT and YNNKEL (reference sequence).

This clonotype turned up a few times. This chain joins TRBV14 and TRBJ2-3, with 10 bases fitting TRBD2. This CDR3 spans 19 amino acids. Germline trimming cut 3 bases from V and 4 bases from J; bases unmatched to any gene: 16. Germline values: CDR1 SGHDN, CDR2 FVKESK. DNA of the CDR3: TGTGCCAGCAGCCATGAATCGGGACTAGCGTTGGTTCGTGCAGATACGCAGTATTTT. It is translated as CASSHESGLALVRADTQYF.